This T cell receptor beta chain was found in a study of T cell responses to AZD1222 COVID-19 vaccine. Profiled with immunoSEQ multiplex PCR; TCRdb holds only in-frame clones, not every one. The repertoire holds under 200,000 clones, with roughly 90% as singletons. Looked up from germline, CDR1 is KGHSH and CDR2 is LQKENI. V lost 3 bases and J 0 bases, leaving 11 bases between the germline ends. The CDR3 sequence is 15 residues long. Specimen: peripheral blood, collected on day 0 of AZD1222 vaccination. The J gene is TRBJ1-2, the V gene TRBV18; no definite D call. This receptor was obtained from an adult in good health. The CDR3 reads CASSPEAGPNYGYTF. For the CDR3, the DNA is TGTGCCAGCTCACCGGAAGCAGGTCCTAACTATGGCTACACCTTC. Full variable domain (remainder filled in from reference TRBV18 and TRBJ1-2): NAGVMQNPRHLVRRRGQEARLRCSPMKGHSHVYWYRQLPEEGLKFMVYLQKENIIDESGMPKERFSAEFPKEGPSILRIQQVVRGDSAAYFCASSPEAGPNYGYTFGSGTRLTVV.